The T cell receptor beta chain under discussion was sequenced for a study of CD8 T cells in ankylosing spondylitis. This clonotype was observed a few times. Its antigen remains unidentified. Whole-study results and caveats: Disease-linked clones bore a CD8+ phenotype and were relatively rare in peripheral blood. Ankylosing spondylitis blood appeared to carry a characteristic TCR beta motif of roughly 8 highly homologous variants.

The germline gives CDR1 SGHRS, CDR2 YFSETQ. The length of the CDR3 is 19 residues. Trimming took 3 bases from V and 0 from J, leaving 19 bases between them. TCRdb re-called the 5' RACE reads through MiXCR, storing one row per CDR3 protein. The sample has about 440,000 distinct CDR3 sequences; under 20% are singletons. This clonotype was obtained from a male donor with ankylosing spondylitis. Sequencing input: blood, either unsorted or a sorted T cell fraction (not recorded which). The chain couples TRBV5-1 to TRBJ1-6; possible D gene TRBD1, 5 bases. The CDR3 loop is CASSSSGVGGSSYNSPLHF. CDR3 DNA sequence: TGCGCCAGCAGCTCGAGCGGTGTCGGGGGGAGCTCCTATAATTCACCCCTCCACTTT.